Shown below are 16 T cell receptor beta chains from a single sample sequenced in a study of memory CD8 T cells in hepatitis C reinfection. Sequencing was performed with immunoSEQ multiplex PCR; in TCRdb, only in-frame clones are kept and a portion is missing. This sample has approximately 49,000 clones; approximately 89% occur once, and the top ten carry roughly 0.7%. Sample time point: late/post reinfection, 12 to 24 weeks after detection. TCR sequencing was done directly ex vivo on sorted cells, without expansion in vitro. The sequencing input was naive CD8+ T cells sorted from blood. All receptors come from a man aged 18 to 35 with hepatitis C virus infection.

This clone was detected only once. The V and J genes are TRBV19 and TRBJ2-3; 8 positions match TRBD1. This CDR3 has 16 amino acids. The germline gives CDR1 LNHDA, CDR2 SQIVND (reference sequence). V gave up 5 bases and J gave up 2 bases; unmatched junction bases: 9. The CDR3 loop reads CASSPGGPGHTDTQYF. Here the CDR3 DNA reads TGTGCCAGTAGTCCAGGGGGCCCGGGACACACAGATACGCAGTATTTT.

This chain uses TRBV9 with TRBJ1-4; D possibly corresponds to TRBD1 (5 bases). The CDR3 runs 14 residues. CDR1 and CDR2 (germline): SGDLS, YYNGEE. Trimming cost V 3 bases and J 4 bases, with 10 bases left between them. CDR3 residues: CASSEGRDNEKLFF. CDR3 nucleotide sequence: TGTGCCAGCAGCGAGGGCAGGGATAATGAAAAACTGTTTTTT.

The genes are TRBV6-4 and TRBJ2-7; TRBD1 matches at 7 bases. The CDR3 sequence is 16 residues long. Germline values: CDR1 MRHNA, CDR2 SNTAGT. Trimming at V came to 7 bases and at J to 3 bases, leaving 15 bases not matched to a gene. In DNA, the CDR3 is TGTGCCAGCACCGGGACAGCCCGAAGACCAGTCTACGAGCAGTACTTC. Translating it yields CASTGTARRPVYEQYF.

The chain carries TRBV6-5 and TRBJ2-4, with 8 positions matching TRBD1. Germline assignment: CDR1 MNHEY and CDR2 SVGAGI. The CDR3 has 14 residues. The V gene end was trimmed by 6 bases and the J gene end by 4 bases; junction bases not matched to a gene: 5. Written as DNA, the CDR3 is TGTGCCAGCAGACCACAGGGGGTAAAAAACATTCAGTACTTC. Translation gives CASRPQGVKNIQYF.

The V call is TRBV6-1, the J call TRBJ2-1, with D unclear. The CDR3 runs 15 residues. Germline V CDR1 and CDR2: MNHNS, SASEGT. Trimming removed 9 bases at V and 0 bases at J, with 15 bases between. DNA of the CDR3: TGTGCCAGTGGCCATGTAGCTAGCTCCTACAATGAGCAGTTCTTC. Translated, it gives CASGHVASSYNEQFF.

The chain uses TRBV19 and TRBJ1-4; no firm D call. The V end was cut by 5 bases, the J end by 7 bases, with 11 bases between. This CDR3 has 13 residues. The germline V gene encodes CDR1 LNHDA and CDR2 SQIVND (reference sequence). The CDR3 coding sequence is TGTGCCAGTAGTTCTCGGTCCTCTGAAAAACTGTTTTTT. This gives the protein CASSSRSSEKLFF.

The chain joins TRBV5-1 to TRBJ2-5; 7 bases match TRBD2. Germline V gives CDR1 SGHRS, CDR2 YFSETQ. The CDR3 has 15 amino acids. V lost 4 bases and J lost 2; bases outside the gene matches: 8. CDR3 in DNA: TGCGCCAGCAGCCAAATTCAGCGGGGACAAGAGACCCAGTACTTC. As protein: CASSQIQRGQETQYF.

V usage is TRBV29-1 and J usage is TRBJ2-7, with D possibly matching TRBD1 (6 bases). The length of the CDR3 is 14 residues. V was trimmed by 4 bases and J by 0 bases, leaving 13 bases between them. Germline V lookup: CDR1 SQVTM, CDR2 ANQGSEA. The chain's CDR3 is CSVVGAAASYEQYF. CDR3 sequence (DNA): TGCAGCGTTGTGGGGGCCGCGGCCTCCTACGAGCAGTACTTC.

The chain couples TRBV6-5 to TRBJ2-5; 11 positions match TRBD2. The CDR3 has 15 residues. With V trimmed by 6 bases and J by 5 bases, 8 bases remained unmatched. Germline V gene lookup returns CDR1 MNHEY and CDR2 SVGAGI. The CDR3 sequence: CASSQTSGTPETQYF. The DNA of the CDR3 is TGTGCCAGCAGCCAGACTAGCGGGACCCCCGAGACCCAGTACTTC.

This sequence joins TRBV19 and TRBJ2-5, with 10 bases matching TRBD1. The V and J ends lost 5 bases and 4 bases, in that order; junction bases with no gene match: 10. The germline gives CDR1 LNHDA, CDR2 SQIVND (reference sequence). CDR3 length: 16 residues. The CDR3, as DNA: TGTGCCAGTAGTCCGACCTACGGGACAGGGGTAGAGACCCAGTACTTC. It encodes CASSPTYGTGVETQYF.

The chain combines TRBV6-6 with TRBJ1-1, with D unclear. Trimming left V 0 bases short and J 7 bases short, with 12 bases between. This CDR3 is built from 14 residues. Germline-derived CDR1 and CDR2 are MNHNY and SVGAGI (reference sequence). The CDR3 loop reads CASSYSPSPVEAFF. CDR3 coding DNA: TGTGCCAGCAGTTACTCTCCAAGCCCGGTTGAAGCTTTCTTT.

The V call is TRBV6-5, the J call TRBJ1-2; 8 bases are a match to TRBD1. Germline CDR1 MNHEY, CDR2 SVGAGI. The CDR3 consists of 13 residues. Trimming took 5 bases from V and 2 from J; bases not matched to a gene: 1. The CDR3 bases are TGTGCCAGCAGTCGGACAGGGAACTATGGCTACACCTTC. Translated, it gives CASSRTGNYGYTF.

The chain employs TRBV2 and TRBJ1-2; a weak D match, TRBD1 (5 bases). Germline V gives CDR1 SNHLY, CDR2 FYNNEI. The CDR3 has 15 residues. Trimming took off 4 bases at V and 2 bases at J, with 14 bases between the two ends. DNA of the CDR3: TGTGCCAGCAGTGGTGAGCAGGGAAGAAACTATGGCTACACCTTC. This codes for CASSGEQGRNYGYTF.

The chain recombines TRBV6-5 with TRBJ1-2, with 9 bases matching TRBD1. CDR3 size: 13 residues. Germline V gene data show CDR1 as MNHEY and CDR2 as SVGAGI. Trimming cost V 6 bases and J 7 bases; bases outside gene matches: 6. The DNA of the CDR3 is TGTGCCAGCAGCGCTGGACAGGGGTCTGGCTACACCTTC. Amino acid sequence: CASSAGQGSGYTF.

This rearrangement joins TRBV4-1 to TRBJ2-1; 10 bases match TRBD2. The V gene's germline CDR1 is MGHRA and CDR2 YSYEKL. The CDR3 has 16 amino acids. The ends lost 3 bases at V and 7 bases at J; junction bases unmatched: 9. The CDR3 DNA reads TGCGCCAGCAGCCAGACTCTGGGACTAGCGTTTAATGAGCAGTTCTTC. Its translation: CASSQTLGLAFNEQFF.

Points on this clone: The junction does not match germline at one end; this may be a read error. The rearrangement joins TRBV27 to TRBJ1-1; TRBD1 might be the D (6 bases). The CDR3 covers 13 residues. CDR1 MNHEY and CDR2 SMNVEV come from the germline V gene (reference sequence). The CDR3 coding sequence is TGTGTCAGCAGTAACATCGGGGGGGGCGAAGCTTTCTTT. This encodes CVSSNIGGGEAFF.